This paragraph reports one TCR beta chain. The data were taken from a study of T cells in Graves' hyperthyroidism and ophthalmopathy. There were TCR beta CDR3 regions amplified from RNA transcripts. The study used the HTBI primer set for a first-round RT-PCR of the TCR CDR3. TCRdb called the multiplex PCR reads again in MiXCR, with one record for every CDR3 protein. Here the sample spans about 350,000 distinct CDR3 sequences, roughly 13% being singletons. The CDR3 is 15 residues long. V lost 1 base and J lost 6, with 13 bases in between. Germline V CDR1 and CDR2: SGHVS, FQNEAQ. Those patients with uncontrolled infection, other autoimmune disease, pregnancy or lactation were excluded.

This chain links TRBV7-8 with TRBJ2-1; D uncertain. The specimen sequenced was blood. The sequence came from a woman between 40 and 50 years old with Graves' ophthalmopathy. CDR3 sequence reads: CASSLGGARLNEQFF. The CDR3 nucleotides are TGTGCCAGCAGCTTAGGCGGAGCCCGCCTCAATGAGCAGTTCTTC.